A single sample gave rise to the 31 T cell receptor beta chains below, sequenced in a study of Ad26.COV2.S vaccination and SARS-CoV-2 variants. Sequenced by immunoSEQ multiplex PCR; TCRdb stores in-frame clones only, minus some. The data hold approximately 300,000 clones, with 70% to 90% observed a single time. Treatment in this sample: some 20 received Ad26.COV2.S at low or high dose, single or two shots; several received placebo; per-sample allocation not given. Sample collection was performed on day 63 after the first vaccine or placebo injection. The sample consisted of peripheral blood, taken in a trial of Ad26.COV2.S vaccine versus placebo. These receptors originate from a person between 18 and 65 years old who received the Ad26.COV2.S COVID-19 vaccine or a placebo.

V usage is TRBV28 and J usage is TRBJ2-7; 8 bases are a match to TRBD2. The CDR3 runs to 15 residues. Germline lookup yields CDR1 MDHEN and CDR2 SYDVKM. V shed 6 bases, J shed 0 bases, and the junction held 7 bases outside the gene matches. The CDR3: CASSYPGGGSYEQYF. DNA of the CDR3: TGTGCCAGCAGCTACCCGGGGGGGGGCTCCTACGAGCAGTACTTC. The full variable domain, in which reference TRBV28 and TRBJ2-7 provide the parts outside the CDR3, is DVKVTQSSRYLVKRTGEKVFLECVQDMDHENMFWYRQDPGLGLRLIYFSYDVKMKEKGDIPEGYSVSREKKERFSLILESASTNQTSMYLCASSYPGGGSYEQYFGPGTRLTVT.

The CDR3 protein is CASSPLQGRGETQYF. CDR3 bases: TGTGCCAGCAGCCCTTTACAGGGACGGGGTGAGACCCAGTACTTC. V gene TRBV7-9 combines with J gene TRBJ2-5; a possible D gene is TRBD1 (6 bases). The V and J ends lost 5 bases and 5 bases respectively, with 18 bases between them. This CDR3 has 15 residues. Germline CDR1 and CDR2: SEHNR and FQNEAQ (reference sequence).

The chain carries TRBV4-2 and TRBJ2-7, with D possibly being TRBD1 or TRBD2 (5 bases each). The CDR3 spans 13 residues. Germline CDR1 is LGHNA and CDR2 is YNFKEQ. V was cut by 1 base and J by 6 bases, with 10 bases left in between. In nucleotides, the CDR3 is TGTGCCAGCAGCCAAGGGACTGGGACCGAGCAGTACTTC. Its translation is CASSQGTGTEQYF.

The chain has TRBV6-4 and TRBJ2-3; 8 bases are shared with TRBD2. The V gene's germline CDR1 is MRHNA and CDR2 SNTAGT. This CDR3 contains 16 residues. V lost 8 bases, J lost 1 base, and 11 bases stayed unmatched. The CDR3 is CASQTSAGGGTDTQYF. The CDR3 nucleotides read TGTGCCAGCCAGACGTCGGCGGGGGGAGGCACAGATACGCAGTATTTT.

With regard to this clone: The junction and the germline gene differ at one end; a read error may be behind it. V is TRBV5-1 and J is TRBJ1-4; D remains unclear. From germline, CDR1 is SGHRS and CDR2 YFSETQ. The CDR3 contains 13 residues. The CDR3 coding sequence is TGCGCCAGCAGTTTGGAGTATGGCGAAAAACTGTTTTTT. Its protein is CASSLEYGEKLFF.

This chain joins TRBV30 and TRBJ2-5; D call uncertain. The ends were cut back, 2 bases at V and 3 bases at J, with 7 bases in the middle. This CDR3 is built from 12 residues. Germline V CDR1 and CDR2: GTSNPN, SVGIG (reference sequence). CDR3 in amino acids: CAWSPRKETQYF. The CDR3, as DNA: TGTGCCTGGAGTCCCAGAAAAGAGACCCAGTACTTC.

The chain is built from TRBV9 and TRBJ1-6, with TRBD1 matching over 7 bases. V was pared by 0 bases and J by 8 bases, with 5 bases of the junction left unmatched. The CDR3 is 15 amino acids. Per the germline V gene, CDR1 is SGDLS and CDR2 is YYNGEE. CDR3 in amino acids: CASSVDGQVDSPLHF. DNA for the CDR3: TGTGCCAGCAGCGTAGACGGACAGGTTGATTCACCCCTCCACTTT. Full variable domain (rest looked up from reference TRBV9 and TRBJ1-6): DSGVTQTPKHLITATGQRVTLRCSPRSGDLSVYWYQQSLDQGLQFLIQYYNGEERAKGNILERFSAQQFPDLHSELNLSSLELGDSALYFCASSVDGQVDSPLHFGNGTRLTVT.

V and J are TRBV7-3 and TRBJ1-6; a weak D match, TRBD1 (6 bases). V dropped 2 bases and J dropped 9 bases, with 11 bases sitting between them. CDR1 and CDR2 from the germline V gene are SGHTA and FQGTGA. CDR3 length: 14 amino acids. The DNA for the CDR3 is TGTGCCAGCAGCTTATCCAGGGGCGGTTCACCCCTCCACTTT. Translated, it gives CASSLSRGGSPLHF.

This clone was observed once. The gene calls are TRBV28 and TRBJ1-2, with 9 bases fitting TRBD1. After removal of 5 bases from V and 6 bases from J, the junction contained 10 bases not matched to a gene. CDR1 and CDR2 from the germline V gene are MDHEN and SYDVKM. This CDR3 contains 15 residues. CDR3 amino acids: CASSVSGQGINGYTF. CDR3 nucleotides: TGTGCCAGCAGTGTTTCGGGACAGGGTATAAATGGCTACACCTTC.

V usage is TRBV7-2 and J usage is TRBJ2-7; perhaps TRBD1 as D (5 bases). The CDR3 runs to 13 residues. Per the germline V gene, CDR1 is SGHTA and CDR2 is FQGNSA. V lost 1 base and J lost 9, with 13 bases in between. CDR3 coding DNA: TGTGCCAGCAGCTTAGATCCAGGGTTGCGGCAGTACTTC. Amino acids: CASSLDPGLRQYF.

The CDR3 sequence is CASSFRDSYEQYF. Written as DNA, the CDR3 is TGTGCCAGCAGCTTCCGGGACAGCTACGAGCAGTACTTC. V gene TRBV7-2 combines with J gene TRBJ2-7, with TRBD1 matching 7 bases. J was trimmed by 3 bases and V by 3 bases; bases with no gene match: 2. CDR1 SGHTA and CDR2 FQGNSA come from the germline V gene. The length of the CDR3 is 13 residues.

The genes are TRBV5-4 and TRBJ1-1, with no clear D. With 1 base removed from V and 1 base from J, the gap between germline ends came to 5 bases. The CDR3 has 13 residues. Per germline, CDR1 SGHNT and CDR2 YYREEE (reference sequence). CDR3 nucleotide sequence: TGTGCCAGCAGCTTGTTAGGGAACACTGAAGCTTTCTTT. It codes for CASSLLGNTEAFF. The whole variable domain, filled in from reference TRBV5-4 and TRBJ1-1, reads ETGVTQSPTHLIKTRGQQVTLRCSSQSGHNTVSWYQQALGQGPQFIFQYYREEENGRGNFPPRFSGLQFPNYSSELNVNALELDDSALYLCASSLLGNTEAFFGQGTRLTVV.

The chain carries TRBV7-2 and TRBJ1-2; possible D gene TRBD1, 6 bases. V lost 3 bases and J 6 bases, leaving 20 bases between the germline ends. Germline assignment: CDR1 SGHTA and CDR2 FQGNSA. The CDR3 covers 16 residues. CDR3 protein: CASSFIAWGAGDGYTF. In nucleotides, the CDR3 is TGTGCCAGCAGCTTCATTGCTTGGGGGGCCGGGGATGGCTACACCTTC.

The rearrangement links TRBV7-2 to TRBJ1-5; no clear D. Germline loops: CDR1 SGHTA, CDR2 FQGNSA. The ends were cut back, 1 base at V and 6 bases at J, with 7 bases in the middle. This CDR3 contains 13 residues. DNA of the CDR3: TGTGCCAGCAGCTTAGTTTTCATTCAGCCCCAGCATTTT. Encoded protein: CASSLVFIQPQHF.

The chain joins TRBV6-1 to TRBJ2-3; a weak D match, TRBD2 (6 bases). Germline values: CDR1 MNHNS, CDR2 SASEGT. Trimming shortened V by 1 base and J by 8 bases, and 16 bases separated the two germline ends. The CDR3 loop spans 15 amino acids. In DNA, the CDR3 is TGTGCCAGCAGTGAAGACCCCGGGGGAGTTAGTACGCAGTATTTT. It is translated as CASSEDPGGVSTQYF.

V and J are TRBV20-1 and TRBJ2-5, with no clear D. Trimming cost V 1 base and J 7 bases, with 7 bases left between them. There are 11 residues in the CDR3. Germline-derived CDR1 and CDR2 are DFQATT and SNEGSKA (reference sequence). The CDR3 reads CSARASGTQYF. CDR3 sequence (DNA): TGCAGTGCTAGAGCGAGTGGGACCCAGTACTTC.

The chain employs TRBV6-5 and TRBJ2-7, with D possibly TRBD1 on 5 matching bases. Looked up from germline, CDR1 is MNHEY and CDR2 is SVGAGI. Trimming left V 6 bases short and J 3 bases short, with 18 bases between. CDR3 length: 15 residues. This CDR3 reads CASSSRWTPNYEQYF. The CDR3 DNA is TGTGCCAGCAGCTCTCGGTGGACACCGAACTACGAGCAGTACTTC.

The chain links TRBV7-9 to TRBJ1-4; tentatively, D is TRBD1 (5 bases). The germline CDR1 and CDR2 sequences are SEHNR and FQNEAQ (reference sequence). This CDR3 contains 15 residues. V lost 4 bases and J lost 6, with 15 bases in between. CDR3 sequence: CASSSGERLYEKLFF. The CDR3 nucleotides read TGTGCCAGCAGCTCGGGGGAAAGGCTTTATGAAAAACTGTTTTTT.

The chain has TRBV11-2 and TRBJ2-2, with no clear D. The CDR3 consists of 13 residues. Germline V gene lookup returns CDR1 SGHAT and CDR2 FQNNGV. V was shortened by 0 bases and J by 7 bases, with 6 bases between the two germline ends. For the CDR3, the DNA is TGTGCCAGCAGCTTAGAGGTTAACGGGGAGCTGTTTTTT. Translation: CASSLEVNGELFF.

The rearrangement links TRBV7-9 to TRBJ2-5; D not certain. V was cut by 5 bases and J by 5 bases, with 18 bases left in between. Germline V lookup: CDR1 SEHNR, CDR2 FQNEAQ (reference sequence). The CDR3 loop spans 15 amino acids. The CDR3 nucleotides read TGTGCCAGCAGCCTGATACTCCCGCGCTCGGAGACCCAGTACTTC. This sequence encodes CASSLILPRSETQYF.

The CDR3 nucleotides read TGTGCCTGGAGGACAGGGACAGGGGACACTGAAGCTTTCTTT. The encoded protein is CAWRTGTGDTEAFF. This rearrangement joins TRBV30 to TRBJ1-1; TRBD1 agrees at 10 bases. The CDR3 is 14 amino acids. The trim removed 3 bases at V and 3 bases at J, leaving 4 bases unmatched. CDR1 and CDR2 (germline): GTSNPN, SVGIG (reference sequence).

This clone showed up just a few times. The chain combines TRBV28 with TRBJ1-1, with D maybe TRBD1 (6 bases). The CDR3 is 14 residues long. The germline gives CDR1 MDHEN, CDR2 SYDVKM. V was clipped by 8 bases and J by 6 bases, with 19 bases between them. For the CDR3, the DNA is TGTGCCAGCGTCGCGGGGGGGGCAGTAGCTGAAGCTTTCTTT. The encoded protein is CASVAGGAVAEAFF.

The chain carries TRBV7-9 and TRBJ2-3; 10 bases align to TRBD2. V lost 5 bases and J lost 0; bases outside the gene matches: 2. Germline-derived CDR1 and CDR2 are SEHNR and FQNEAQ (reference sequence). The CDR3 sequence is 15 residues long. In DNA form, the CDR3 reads TGTGCCAGCAGCGCACTAGCGGGGAGCACAGATACGCAGTATTTT. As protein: CASSALAGSTDTQYF.

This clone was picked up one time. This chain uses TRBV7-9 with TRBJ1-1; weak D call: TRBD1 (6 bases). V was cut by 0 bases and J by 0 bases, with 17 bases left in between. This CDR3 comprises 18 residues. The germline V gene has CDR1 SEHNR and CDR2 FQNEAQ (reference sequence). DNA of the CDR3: TGTGCCAGCAGCTTAGCGCTCAGGGGCATGTCCATGAACACTGAAGCTTTCTTT. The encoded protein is CASSLALRGMSMNTEAFF. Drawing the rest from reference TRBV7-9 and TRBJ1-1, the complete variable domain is DTGVSQNPRHKITKRGQNVTFRCDPISEHNRLYWYRQTLGQGPEFLTYFQNEAQLEKSRLLSDRFSAERPKGSFSTLEIQRTEQGDSAMYLCASSLALRGMSMNTEAFFGQGTRLTVV.

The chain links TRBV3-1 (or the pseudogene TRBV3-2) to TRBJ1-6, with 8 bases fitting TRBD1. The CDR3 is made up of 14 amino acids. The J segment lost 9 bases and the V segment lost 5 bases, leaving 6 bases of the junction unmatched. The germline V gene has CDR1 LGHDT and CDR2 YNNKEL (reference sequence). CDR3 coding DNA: TGTGCCAGCAGCTCAAGGGACAGGCGTTCACCCCTCCACTTT. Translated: CASSSRDRRSPLHF.

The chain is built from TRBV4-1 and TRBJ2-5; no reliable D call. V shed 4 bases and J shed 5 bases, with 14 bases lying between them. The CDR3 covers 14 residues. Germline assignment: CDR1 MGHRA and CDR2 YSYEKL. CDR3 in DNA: TGCGCCAGCAGCCCAGGCTTCCCCCTGGAGACCCAGTACTTC. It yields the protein CASSPGFPLETQYF.

The CDR3 region is CASNGQGRNQPQHF. The CDR3 coding sequence is TGTGCCAGCAACGGACAGGGGCGCAATCAGCCCCAGCATTTT. The chain carries TRBV6-5 and TRBJ1-5; 9 bases align to TRBD1. CDR1 and CDR2 from the germline V gene are MNHEY and SVGAGI. This CDR3 contains 14 residues. With 7 bases clipped from V and 2 bases from J, the junction kept 3 bases outside the gene matches.

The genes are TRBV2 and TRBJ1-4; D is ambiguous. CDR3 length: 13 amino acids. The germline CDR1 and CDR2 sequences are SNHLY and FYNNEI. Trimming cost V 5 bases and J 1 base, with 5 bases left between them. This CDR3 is CASSTGTNEKLFF. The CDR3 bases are TGTGCCAGCAGTACGGGAACTAATGAAAAACTGTTTTTT.

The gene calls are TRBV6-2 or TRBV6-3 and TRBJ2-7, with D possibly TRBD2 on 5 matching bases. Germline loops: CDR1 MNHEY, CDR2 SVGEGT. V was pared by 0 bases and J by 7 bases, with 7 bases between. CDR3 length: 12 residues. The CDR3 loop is CASSYSRAEQYF. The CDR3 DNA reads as TGTGCCAGCAGTTACTCGAGGGCGGAGCAGTACTTC.

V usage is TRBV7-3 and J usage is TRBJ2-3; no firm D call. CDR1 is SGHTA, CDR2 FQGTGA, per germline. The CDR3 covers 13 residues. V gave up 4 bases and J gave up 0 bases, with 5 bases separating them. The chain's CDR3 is CASSSQSTDTQYF. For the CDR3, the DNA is TGTGCCAGCAGCTCCCAGAGCACAGATACGCAGTATTTT.

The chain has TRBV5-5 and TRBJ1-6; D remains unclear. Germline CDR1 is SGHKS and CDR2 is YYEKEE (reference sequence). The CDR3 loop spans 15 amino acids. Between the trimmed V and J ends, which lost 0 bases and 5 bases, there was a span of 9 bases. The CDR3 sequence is CASSLALRNNSPLHF. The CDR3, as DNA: TGTGCCAGCAGCTTGGCCCTGCGAAATAATTCACCCCTCCACTTT.